The 9 T cell receptor beta chains given below trace back to one sample, sequenced in a study of early T cells in non-severe SARS-CoV-2 infection. TCRdb reprocessed the 5' RACE reads with MiXCR, giving one entry per CDR3 protein. The table lists roughly 70,000 distinct CDR3 sequences, 20% of them singletons. Sequenced material: whole blood, taken at baseline. These receptors all stem from an adult who was a healthcare worker with PCR-confirmed SARS-CoV-2 infection or an uninfected control (not recorded which).

This chain joins TRBV12-3 or TRBV12-4 and TRBJ2-2; D might be TRBD1 or TRBD2, each matching 5 bases. This CDR3 has 13 amino acids. The CDR3 is CAQGSGNTGELFF. The CDR3 DNA sequence: TGTGCTCAGGGCAGCGGGAACACCGGGGAGCTGTTTTTT.

Only a few counts were recorded for this clonotype. The V gene is TRBV12-3 or TRBV12-4, the J gene TRBJ1-1, with a weak D call TRBD1 (5 bases). Trimming took off 3 bases at V and 2 bases at J, with 13 bases between the two ends. The CDR3 totals 15 residues. The CDR3 region is CASSFNGAKNTEAFF. In DNA, the CDR3 is TGTGCCAGCAGTTTCAACGGGGCGAAAAACACTGAAGCTTTCTTT.

This clonotype was observed a handful of times. The chain carries TRBV19 and TRBJ2-1; TRBD2 matches 11 bases. The germline V gene has CDR1 LNHDA and CDR2 SQIVND (reference sequence). The CDR3 loop spans 12 amino acids. V lost 4 bases and J lost 10; bases outside the gene matches: 0. CDR3 bases: TGTGCCAGTAGTACTAGCGGGGGGGAGCAGTTCTTC. It yields the protein CASSTSGGEQFF.

The chain couples TRBV2 to TRBJ2-5, with D perhaps being TRBD1 or TRBD2 (5 bases each). This CDR3 contains 13 residues. Germline V gene lookup returns CDR1 SNHLY and CDR2 FYNNEI. V lost 5 bases and J 9 bases, leaving 16 bases between the germline ends. CDR3 region: CASSRDAEGSQYF. In nucleotides, the CDR3 is TGTGCCAGCAGTCGGGACGCCGAGGGCTCCCAGTACTTC.

The chain combines TRBV5-1 with TRBJ2-7, with D possibly TRBD2 on 6 matching bases. Germline CDR1 reads SGHRS; CDR2 reads YFSETQ. Trimming pared 0 bases from V and 5 bases from J, leaving 12 bases between. CDR3 length: 14 amino acids. CDR3 protein: CASSLERGVDEQYF. DNA of the CDR3: TGCGCCAGCAGCTTGGAACGCGGGGTAGACGAGCAGTACTTC.

CDR3 in amino acids: CASSALLQGAEAFF. The CDR3 coding sequence is TGTGCCAGCAGTGCCCTCTTACAGGGAGCTGAAGCTTTCTTT. The chain recombines TRBV6-1 with TRBJ1-1; a possible D gene is TRBD1 (6 bases). This CDR3 is 14 amino acids long. V dropped 4 bases and J dropped 6 bases, with 15 bases sitting between them. The germline V gene has CDR1 MNHNS and CDR2 SASEGT.

CDR3 in amino acids: CASSLRQANTEAFF. In DNA form, the CDR3 reads TGCGCCAGCAGCTTGCGGCAAGCGAACACTGAAGCTTTCTTT. The chain has TRBV5-1 and TRBJ1-1, with no clear D. The CDR3 runs to 14 residues. Trimming shortened V by 1 base and J by 1 base, and 8 bases separated the two germline ends. The germline CDR1 and CDR2 sequences are SGHRS and YFSETQ.

This clonotype was seen just once. The DNA of the CDR3 is TGCGCCAGCAGCCCTGGGTTTGGGGATACGCAGTATTTT. Translation gives CASSPGFGDTQYF. The chain has TRBV5-1 and TRBJ2-3, with D unclear. The CDR3 contains 13 residues. Between the trimmed V and J ends, which lost 4 bases and 6 bases, there was a span of 12 bases. From germline, CDR1 is SGHRS and CDR2 YFSETQ.

V and J are TRBV3-1 and TRBJ2-2, with D unresolved. The CDR3 runs 12 residues. Trimming took off 4 bases at V and 7 bases at J, with 7 bases between the two ends. Germline CDR1 is LGHDT and CDR2 is YNNKEL (reference sequence). CDR3 DNA sequence: TGTGCCAGCAGCCGAGGTAACGGGGAGCTGTTTTTT. This sequence encodes CASSRGNGELFF.